These T cell receptor beta chains were read from a single sample in a study of T cell repertoires in cytomegalovirus infection. TCRdb analysed the reads with MiXCR anew, one entry per CDR3 protein. The table includes 310,000 or so distinct CDR3 sequences, about 17% detected once. Specimen: PBMCs. These TCRs come from a human donor in good health (CMV status not recorded). Some clones in this sample may be carry-over from other donors' samples. The conserved cysteine and the conserved F or W are not part of the CDR3 here. Part of the rows lack a size; the others show once, few, many or a class for expanded clones.

V gene,clone size,CDR3 protein
TRBV7-2,many,ASSLISGGGNEAF
TRBV6-2/TRBV6-3,-,ASSYNRDQGNQPQH
TRBV27,-,ASSWGYSGANVLT
TRBV7-2,many,ASSLWGQGSGGSETQY
TRBV4-1,many,ASSRWTSGGQSTDTQY
TRBV19,few,ASSIELGQVYEQY
TRBV20-1,few,SARRGGTSSTDTQY
TRBV19,few,ASSPNQGNSYNEQF
TRBV6-6,-,ASSLILTDNTQY
TRBV9,-,ASSEQGDSDTQY
TRBV6-1,-,ASSVEGGPSYNEQF
TRBV20-1,few,SAKSSGTSGVKQY
TRBV28,-,ASRPEWEITNKAKNIQY
TRBV12-3/TRBV12-4,many,ASSPSLGSPEQY
TRBV7-2,few,ASSYRRGLGETQY
TRBV28,many,ASTRNGGTEAF
TRBV27,many,ASSRGLFSNQPQH
TRBV20-1,-,SARDQSREGQPQH
TRBV11-3,-,ASSLDPAGEAF
TRBV7-6,many,ASSFTRGLGTGELF
TRBV20-1,few,SAPDRNTGELF
TRBV12-3/TRBV12-4,many,ASSFLQGTGSNEQY
TRBV7-2,many,ASSVDSPADTQY
TRBV12-3/TRBV12-4,few,ASSQHRAPYYEQY
TRBV27,few,ASSAGQLPDTQY
TRBV6-2/TRBV6-3,few,ASSPLGLLMNTEAF
TRBV20-1,-,SAVLREVGYT
TRBV6-1,-,ASSSQGSLGEQY
TRBV11-3,-,ASSLDRGYGTQY
TRBV6-1,few,ASTFRRASTDTQY
TRBV6-1,many,ASSYGGQVGYNEQF